This TCR beta chain was sequenced for a study of CD8 T cells in Susac syndrome. There are 13 residues in the CDR3. The ends lost 2 bases at V and 6 bases at J; junction bases unmatched: 3. CDR1 is DFQATT and CDR2 is SNEGSKA in the germline V gene (reference sequence). cDNA came from roughly 0.47 to 1 ug RNA primed by random hexamers. Amplification of TCR beta CDR3 used immunoSEQ multiplex PCR across 54 Vbeta and 13 Jbeta. TCRdb redid the calling of the immunoSEQ multiplex PCR reads with MiXCR, one entry per CDR3 protein. The sample yields 170,000 or so distinct CDR3 sequences, 85% to 95% seen once. Sequencing of TCR beta was carried out in blood CD8+ and CD4+ T cells. In the multiple sclerosis control group, patients were treatment-naive and had stable or active relapsing-remitting disease. FACS enriched CD8+ TEMRA cells, while bulk CD8+ and CD4+ were negatively isolated.

The J gene is TRBJ2-5, the V gene TRBV20-1, with 10 bases that match TRBD1. The origin of this receptor is a human donor with multiple sclerosis. The specimen was CD4+ T cells from PBMCs. CDR3 protein: CSARWGQGQTQYF. In DNA, the CDR3 is TGCAGTGCTAGATGGGGACAGGGGCAGACCCAGTACTTC.